The 10 T cell receptor beta chains presented below share a single source sample, sequenced in a study of blood T cell repertoires in COVID-19. The repertoire was sequenced with immunoSEQ multiplex PCR; TCRdb's copy has only in-frame clones and lacks some. Altogether about 210,000 clones are present, roughly 80% being singletons, with the ten largest covering over 6%. Input material: peripheral blood. These receptor sequences come from an elderly woman with COVID-19, enrolled during active disease.

The chain joins TRBV12-3 or TRBV12-4 to TRBJ2-7; 7 bases match TRBD1. The V gene end was trimmed by 5 bases and the J gene end by 6 bases; junction bases not matched to a gene: 7. The length of the CDR3 is 13 residues. The CDR3 DNA reads as TGTGCCAGCAGTCCTACGACAGGGCTCGAGCAGTACTTC. Translating gives CASSPTTGLEQYF.

The chain joins TRBV6-2 or TRBV6-3 to TRBJ1-2; D is unclear. Trimming took 6 bases from V and 4 from J, leaving 18 bases between them. The germline CDR1 and CDR2 sequences are MNHEY and SVGEGT. The length of the CDR3 is 15 residues. DNA for the CDR3: TGTGCCAGCAGCGCCGAGGTGGGTCGGGGCTATGGCTACACCTTC. Translation gives CASSAEVGRGYGYTF.

The rearrangement uses TRBV3-1 (or the pseudogene TRBV3-2) and TRBJ1-1; D unclear. The V gene lost 0 bases and the J gene lost 5 bases, with 10 bases spanning the gap. From germline, CDR1 is LGHDT and CDR2 YNNKEL (reference sequence). The CDR3 is made up of 14 amino acids. The CDR3 spells CASSQESSGTEAFF. CDR3 DNA: TGTGCCAGCAGCCAAGAGAGCTCCGGGACTGAAGCTTTCTTT.

This clone was detected only a few times. This chain joins TRBV4-1 and TRBJ1-6; D is unclear. Germline V gene data show CDR1 as MGHRA and CDR2 as YSYEKL. The CDR3 covers 12 residues. Trimming removed 1 base from V and 14 bases from J, with 9 bases in between. The CDR3 DNA reads as TGCGCCAGCAGCCAAGCCGGGTGGGCCCTCCACTTT. Protein: CASSQAGWALHF.

This chain joins TRBV18 and TRBJ2-7; D unresolved. The V and J ends lost 6 bases and 7 bases respectively, with 13 bases between them. Germline V lookup: CDR1 KGHSH, CDR2 LQKENI. This CDR3 has 12 amino acids. The CDR3 spells CASSERVREQYF. The CDR3 coding sequence is TGTGCCAGCTCCGAACGGGTGAGAGAGCAGTACTTC. The full variable domain, in which reference TRBV18 and TRBJ2-7 provide the parts outside the CDR3, is NAGVMQNPRHLVRRRGQEARLRCSPMKGHSHVYWYRQLPEEGLKFMVYLQKENIIDESGMPKERFSAEFPKEGPSILRIQQVVRGDSAAYFCASSERVREQYFGPGTRLTVT.

This clone is a singleton in its sample. This chain joins TRBV10-3 and TRBJ2-1; 9 bases map to TRBD2. This CDR3 is built from 14 residues. In germline, CDR1 is ENHRY, CDR2 SYGVKD. With V trimmed by 9 bases and J by 10 bases, 13 bases remained unmatched. In DNA form, the CDR3 reads TGTGCCATTGAGCGGGAGGACCTCGTAGGGGAGCAGTTCTTC. This sequence encodes CAIEREDLVGEQFF.

This chain uses TRBV5-1 with TRBJ2-5; TRBD2 aligns across 8 bases. Germline V gene data show CDR1 as SGHRS and CDR2 as YFSETQ. This CDR3 comprises 14 residues. Losses at the gene ends were 3 bases for V and 4 bases for J; bases not matched to a gene: 5. The CDR3 DNA follows: TGCGCCAGCAGCTCCGGGGGGGCCTTAGAGACCCAGTACTTC. Amino acids: CASSSGGALETQYF.

This rearrangement joins TRBV7-9 to TRBJ1-6; 8 bases are shared with TRBD1. Germline trimming cut 5 bases from V and 7 bases from J; bases unmatched to any gene: 10. The CDR3 runs 16 residues. The germline V gene has CDR1 SEHNR and CDR2 FQNEAQ (reference sequence). The CDR3 DNA sequence: TGTGCCAGCAGCGTAGGGCGACAGGGGTGGAATTCACCCCTCCACTTT. Translating it yields CASSVGRQGWNSPLHF.

The gene calls are TRBV5-1 and TRBJ2-7, with 10 bases lining up with TRBD2. CDR3 size: 14 residues. Germline V gene sequence: CDR1 SGHRS, CDR2 YFSETQ. The V segment lost 7 bases and the J segment 6 bases; nucleotides outside the gene matches: 10. CDR3 residues: CASGTSGIGSEQYF. DNA of the CDR3: TGCGCCAGCGGCACTAGCGGGATAGGAAGCGAGCAGTACTTC.

As for this clone: Other DNA variants within this sample encode the same CDR3. This chain links TRBV11-2 with TRBJ2-3; possible D gene TRBD1, 6 bases. The CDR3 extends over 13 amino acids. The V and J ends lost 1 base and 6 bases respectively, with 8 bases between them. Germline assignment: CDR1 SGHAT and CDR2 FQNNGV. The CDR3 is CASSLAGADTQYF. CDR3 coding DNA: TGTGCCAGCAGCTTAGCAGGGGCCGATACGCAGTATTTT.